This T cell receptor (beta chain) was captured in a study of CD8+ T cells in alopecia areata. Researchers took lesional scalp punch biopsies and peripheral blood from people who were alopecia areata patients. The sorting of PBMCs gave CD4+ and CD8+ T cells. TCR sequencing used cDNA made by reverse transcription of extracted RNA. Assay used: immunoSEQ multiplex PCR; TCRdb lists only in-frame clones, some missing. The repertoire includes 90,000 to 120,000 clones, 55% to 60% of them detected once, and roughly 25% sits in the top ten. This clone was seen a few times. Its matching antigen is unknown. Study-level points and caveats: Clonality exceeded that of normal scalp in lesional scalp, most notably in alopecia totalis/universalis.

Sequencing was done on a sample of NKG2D-low CD8+ T cells sorted from blood. This TCR came from a human donor with alopecia areata.

The CDR3 sequence: CSARQGTQAFF. The CDR3 nucleotides are TGCAGCGCGCGACAGGGTACGCAAGCTTTCTTT. V gene TRBV29-1 combines with J gene TRBJ1-1; TRBD1 matches 7 bases. The germline CDR1 and CDR2 sequences are SQVTM and ANQGSEA. V trimming: 7 bases; J trimming: 9 bases; junction bases outside the gene matches: 8. The CDR3 is made up of 11 amino acids.